The 19 T cell receptor beta chains below were found in one sample sequenced in a study of T cell repertoires in cytomegalovirus infection. TCRdb re-called the reads with MiXCR, one entry per CDR3 protein. Of about a million distinct CDR3 sequences in the sample, 30% to 40% were seen once. Their antigens remain unidentified. The material was cultured CD8+ T cells from PBMCs, obtained from culture after CMV antigen stimulation. These receptors were collected from a human donor in good health (CMV status not recorded). Some clones in this sample may be carry-over from other donors' samples.

The CDR3 region has the DNA TGTGCCAGCAGTGGACGGGGGACAGGGCGATACACCGGGGAGCTGTTTTTT. Residues: CASSGRGTGRYTGELFF. The chain couples TRBV6-1 to TRBJ2-2, with TRBD1 identical over 9 bases. The CDR3 loop spans 17 amino acids. The germline gives CDR1 MNHNS, CDR2 SASEGT. The ends lost 4 bases at V and 3 bases at J; junction bases unmatched: 9.

J is TRBJ2-7 and V is TRBV27; TRBD1 might be the D (5 bases). The CDR3 sequence is 15 residues long. Trimming took 6 bases from V and 3 from J, leaving 18 bases between them. Germline V gene sequence: CDR1 MNHEY, CDR2 SMNVEV (reference sequence). CDR3 protein: CASSLGAFTYYEQYF. For the CDR3, the DNA is TGTGCCAGCAGCCTAGGGGCCTTTACTTACTACGAGCAGTACTTC.

This chain uses TRBV11-2 with TRBJ2-1; D is possibly TRBD2 (5 bases). Germline-derived CDR1 and CDR2 are SGHAT and FQNNGV. The CDR3 covers 14 residues. V was clipped by 5 bases and J by 6 bases, with 14 bases between them. Here the CDR3 reads CASSPGVAPNEQFF. CDR3 nucleotide sequence: TGTGCCAGCAGCCCCGGGGTTGCGCCCAATGAGCAGTTCTTC.

This clonotype was counted between two and nine times. The genes are TRBV18 and TRBJ2-1, with D uncertain. Germline lookup yields CDR1 KGHSH and CDR2 LQKENI. Trimming left V 7 bases short and J 6 bases short, with 13 bases between. This CDR3 has 13 residues. The chain's CDR3 is CASFTSGPNEQFF. CDR3 nucleotide sequence: TGTGCCAGCTTCACTTCTGGGCCCAATGAGCAGTTCTTC.

V usage is TRBV19 and J usage is TRBJ1-2, with D unclear. Trimming removed 5 bases at V and 6 bases at J, with 13 bases between. There are 13 residues in the CDR3. The germline CDR1 and CDR2 sequences are LNHDA and SQIVND (reference sequence). CDR3 in amino acids: CASSEATVDGYTF. The CDR3 nucleotides read TGTGCCAGTAGTGAGGCGACGGTTGATGGCTACACCTTC.

The J gene is TRBJ2-5, the V gene TRBV7-2; 7 bases match TRBD1. The CDR3 totals 18 residues. The trim removed 5 bases at V and 3 bases at J, leaving 18 bases unmatched. CDR1 SGHTA and CDR2 FQGNSA come from the germline V gene. CDR3 in amino acids: CASSLNRDSLLSKETQYF. In DNA form, the CDR3 reads TGTGCCAGCAGCCTAAACCGGGACAGTCTACTATCAAAAGAGACCCAGTACTTC. Variable domain in full (rest from reference TRBV7-2 and TRBJ2-5): GAGVSQSPSNKVTEKGKDVELRCDPISGHTALYWYRQSLGQGLEFLIYFQGNSAPDKSGLPSDRFSAERTGGSVSTLTIQRTQQEDSAVYLCASSLNRDSLLSKETQYFGPGTRLLVL.

This chain uses TRBV13 with TRBJ2-1; possibly TRBD2 for D (5 bases). V was cut by 3 bases and J by 7 bases, with 13 bases left in between. The CDR3 totals 14 residues. The germline CDR1 and CDR2 sequences are PRHDT and FYEKMQ (reference sequence). CDR3 bases: TGTGCCAGCAGCTTTAGATCTAGCCGTAATGAGCAGTTCTTC. Translation gives CASSFRSSRNEQFF. The full variable domain, completed using reference TRBV13 and TRBJ2-1, is AAGVIQSPRHLIKEKRETATLKCYPIPRHDTVYWYQQGPGQDPQFLISFYEKMQSDKGSIPDRFSAQQFSDYHSELNMSSLELGDSALYFCASSFRSSRNEQFFGPGTRLTVL.

This clonotype was counted at least ten times. V is TRBV7-2 and J is TRBJ1-1; D unresolved. The CDR3 has 15 residues. Trimming removed 1 base at V and 8 bases at J, with 17 bases between. Germline values: CDR1 SGHTA, CDR2 FQGNSA. CDR3 DNA: TGTGCCAGCAGCTTAGGGTTTTACGAGGTACTAGAAGCTTTCTTT. This codes for CASSLGFYEVLEAFF.

This clonotype has more than one count but fewer than ten. The J gene is TRBJ2-5, the V gene TRBV7-6; D ambiguous. Germline CDR1 and CDR2: SGHVS and FNYEAQ. V was pared by 5 bases and J by 0 bases, with 10 bases between. The CDR3 contains 14 residues. The DNA for the CDR3 is TGTGCCAGCAGCCCCGGAATCTACCAAGAGACCCAGTACTTC. Protein sequence: CASSPGIYQETQYF.

This clonotype came up once. The genes are TRBV4-1 and TRBJ2-7; a weak D match, TRBD1 (6 bases). Per germline, CDR1 MGHRA and CDR2 YSYEKL. V was clipped by 3 bases and J by 6 bases, with 24 bases between them. The CDR3 runs to 17 residues. CDR3 loop: CASSHADGTPRKTEQYF. The CDR3 DNA follows: TGCGCCAGCAGCCACGCAGACGGGACACCGCGGAAAACCGAGCAGTACTTC.

This clonotype was counted ten times or more. The gene calls are TRBV19 and TRBJ2-2; tentatively, D is TRBD1 or TRBD2 (5 bases each). Germline V gene lookup returns CDR1 LNHDA and CDR2 SQIVND (reference sequence). Trimming cost V 4 bases and J 6 bases, with 18 bases left between them. The CDR3 contains 16 residues. The CDR3 nucleotides read TGTGCCAGTAGTAACTGGGGGAGCCCAAGGGCCGGGGAGCTGTTTTTT. Its protein is CASSNWGSPRAGELFF.

V usage is TRBV6-5 and J usage is TRBJ1-1; D is undetermined. Germline-derived CDR1 and CDR2 are MNHEY and SVGAGI. The CDR3 spans 15 residues. Trimming pared 0 bases from V and 1 base from J, leaving 9 bases between. CDR3 bases: TGTGCCAGCAGTTACTCACTGGACTCGAACACTGAAGCTTTCTTT. It encodes CASSYSLDSNTEAFF.

This clonotype was counted between two and nine times. This chain joins TRBV7-9 and TRBJ1-6; D perhaps matches TRBD1 (6 bases). This CDR3 has 14 amino acids. The V end lost 5 bases, the J end lost 12 bases, and 17 bases lay between the germline ends. Germline lookup yields CDR1 SEHNR and CDR2 FQNEAQ (reference sequence). The CDR3 DNA follows: TGTGCCAGCAGCGACATACAGGGTGTAGGACCCCTCCACTTT. Translated, it gives CASSDIQGVGPLHF.

V gene TRBV7-3 combines with J gene TRBJ1-1, with D hard to call. The CDR3 length is 12 residues. CDR1 is SGHTA and CDR2 is FQGTGA in the germline V gene. Trimming pared 5 bases from V and 6 bases from J, leaving 10 bases between. The CDR3 loop reads CASSDSPPEAFF. The DNA of the CDR3 is TGTGCCAGCAGCGATTCACCCCCTGAAGCTTTCTTT.

The rearrangement uses TRBV4-1 and TRBJ2-1; D might be TRBD2 (7 bases). The CDR3 contains 16 residues. V was cut by 1 base and J by 6 bases, with 16 bases left in between. Germline V gene sequence: CDR1 MGHRA, CDR2 YSYEKL. CDR3 nucleotides: TGCGCCAGCAGCCAAGGGGGTGGGGGGGCGGGCAATGAGCAGTTCTTC. Amino acids: CASSQGGGGAGNEQFF.

The chain combines TRBV7-4 with TRBJ2-2; possibly TRBD1 or TRBD2 for D (5 bases each). V was trimmed by 3 bases and J by 7 bases, leaving 15 bases between them. CDR1 is SGHVT, CDR2 SQSDAQ, per germline. The CDR3 length is 15 residues. CDR3 coding DNA: TGTGCCAGCAGCTTCGGTGTGGGGGATGGCGGGGAGCTGTTTTTT. Protein sequence: CASSFGVGDGGELFF.

This chain connects TRBV20-1 to TRBJ1-4; D not resolved. This CDR3 is built from 11 residues. V lost 0 bases and J 11 bases, leaving 7 bases between the germline ends. Germline CDR1 DFQATT, CDR2 SNEGSKA (reference sequence). In DNA, the CDR3 is TGCAGTGCTAGAGATGACCGGAAACTGTTTTTT. Its translation is CSARDDRKLFF.

This clonotype was counted between two and nine times. The chain links TRBV20-1 to TRBJ1-1; D is unclear. CDR3 length: 10 residues. V was cut by 0 bases and J by 11 bases, with 7 bases left in between. The germline CDR1 and CDR2 sequences are DFQATT and SNEGSKA (reference sequence). Here the CDR3 DNA reads TGCAGTGCTAGAGACAGTGGGGCTTTCTTT. Protein sequence: CSARDSGAFF.

This clonotype was seen ten or more times. The rearrangement links TRBV7-8 to TRBJ1-6; D is undetermined. Germline V lookup: CDR1 SGHVS, CDR2 FQNEAQ. CDR3 length equals 18 residues. With 0 bases removed from V and 6 bases from J, the gap between germline ends came to 18 bases. As DNA, the CDR3 is TGTGCCAGCAGCTTAGCGCTAATGGGCCCGACGGGTAATTCACCCCTCCACTTT. It yields the protein CASSLALMGPTGNSPLHF.